These 21 T cell receptor beta chains share one sample of origin, sequenced in a study of cytomegalovirus exposure and HLA in healthy donors (dated by TCRdb to 2016 to 2017). The library relied on the immunoSEQ multiplex PCR assay. For the multiplex PCR, a mixture combining 60 forward primers for TCR Vbeta segments and 13 reverse primers for TCR Jbeta segments was used. This is the immuneACCESS table as TCRdb keeps it, with only in-frame sequences that have V and J called. A part of the clones is gone; compared with another copy, unresolved V genes explain less than half, and the rest is unexplained. The sample table records fewer than 250,000 clones; 60% to 80% of these occur just once. The top ten hold approximately 2% of the sample. Source material: PBMCs. All receptors derive from a male donor in good health and CMV-seronegative.

This clone was observed a single time. The junction departs from the called germline gene at one end, perhaps through a read error. The chain is built from TRBV6-6 and TRBJ2-3; D possibly corresponds to TRBD2 (6 bases). This CDR3 has 14 residues. Germline V gene lookup returns CDR1 MNHNY and CDR2 SVGAGI (reference sequence). CDR3 coding DNA: TGTGCCAACAGTTACGGGAGCGGCACAGATACGCAGTATTTT. Its protein is CANSYGSGTDTQYF.

The chain couples TRBV15 to TRBJ2-3, with TRBD1 identical over 8 bases. The CDR3 is 16 amino acids. J lost 4 bases, V lost 7 bases, and 13 bases had no gene match. Germline V gene lookup returns CDR1 LNHNV and CDR2 YYDKDF (reference sequence). The CDR3 bases are TGTGCCACCACCCCAGGAGCAGGACAGGGTGCAGATACGCAGTATTTT. It codes for CATTPGAGQGADTQYF.

This clone was detected only once. The genes are TRBV20-1 and TRBJ2-5; D is ambiguous. The CDR3 runs to 11 residues. CDR1 and CDR2 from the germline V gene are DFQATT and SNEGSKA (reference sequence). The V end was cut by 6 bases, the J end by 5 bases, with 10 bases between. The CDR3 protein is CSASLGETQYF. DNA of the CDR3: TGCAGTGCGTCCTTGGGCGAGACCCAGTACTTC.

The V and J genes are TRBV7-9 and TRBJ1-1; D is possibly TRBD1 (5 bases). The CDR3 is 13 amino acids. V lost 8 bases to trimming and J lost 1 base, with 11 bases between them. CDR1 is SEHNR, CDR2 FQNEAQ, per germline (reference sequence). The CDR3, as DNA: TGTGCCAGCGTTGACAGACAGAACACTGAAGCTTTCTTT. Its protein product is CASVDRQNTEAFF.

The CDR3: CASSHGTGEDEQYF. CDR3 DNA sequence: TGCGCCAGCAGCCACGGGACAGGCGAAGACGAGCAGTACTTC. This chain links TRBV5-1 with TRBJ2-7, with 8 bases aligning to TRBD1. Germline V gives CDR1 SGHRS, CDR2 YFSETQ. With V trimmed by 4 bases and J by 5 bases, 8 bases remained unmatched. The CDR3 runs 14 residues.

This chain links TRBV9 with TRBJ2-7; maybe TRBD1 (5 bases). CDR1 is SGDLS and CDR2 is YYNGEE in the germline V gene. CDR3 length: 14 amino acids. The V gene lost 4 bases and the J gene lost 3 bases, with 14 bases spanning the gap. The CDR3 is CASSYGHLDYEQYF. The CDR3 nucleotides read TGTGCCAGCAGCTATGGACATCTTGACTACGAGCAGTACTTC.

This clone was detected a few times. The CDR3 spells CACRPGRGFNYGYTF. CDR3 nucleotide sequence: TGTGCCTGCCGTCCGGGCAGGGGCTTTAACTATGGCTACACCTTC. The chain combines TRBV30 with TRBJ1-2; D might be TRBD1 (6 bases). The V end was cut by 6 bases, the J end by 1 base, with 18 bases between. CDR1 and CDR2 (germline): GTSNPN, SVGIG (reference sequence). The CDR3 totals 15 residues.

The genes are TRBV23-1 and TRBJ2-5, with TRBD2 matching 9 bases. TRBV23-1 is placed among ORFs of uncertain function. The ends lost 7 bases at V and 0 bases at J; junction bases unmatched: 9. CDR3 length equals 16 residues. The CDR3 DNA follows: TGCGCCAGCACGATGCCCCTAGCGGGGTACCAAGAGACCCAGTACTTC. It specifies CASTMPLAGYQETQYF.

The V call is TRBV7-6, the J call TRBJ1-6; TRBD1 agrees at 8 bases. This CDR3 is built from 16 residues. V gave up 5 bases and J gave up 6 bases; unmatched junction bases: 9. In germline, CDR1 is SGHVS, CDR2 FNYEAQ. The CDR3 sequence: CASSQEDRVPNSPLHF. DNA of the CDR3: TGTGCCAGCAGCCAAGAGGACAGGGTCCCTAATTCACCCCTCCACTTT.

This chain links TRBV30 with TRBJ1-1; possibly TRBD1 for D (5 bases). This CDR3 has 13 residues. Germline V CDR1 and CDR2: GTSNPN, SVGIG (reference sequence). The ends were cut back, 3 bases at V and 4 bases at J, with 12 bases in the middle. The CDR3 region has the DNA TGTGCCTGGAGCAGGGCGGGGGGCACTGAAGCTTTCTTT. It encodes CAWSRAGGTEAFF.

The chain uses TRBV29-1 and TRBJ2-3, with D perhaps matching TRBD1 (5 bases). The CDR3 is 13 amino acids. Trimming took 5 bases from V and 4 from J, leaving 13 bases between them. The germline CDR1 and CDR2 sequences are SQVTM and ANQGSEA. This chain's CDR3 is CSVPRWGSDTQYF. For the CDR3, the DNA is TGCAGCGTTCCCCGGTGGGGCTCAGATACGCAGTATTTT.

V and J are TRBV11-3 and TRBJ2-1; 8 positions agree with TRBD2. The germline V gene encodes CDR1 SGHNT and CDR2 YENEEA. The CDR3 is 18 amino acids. J lost 0 bases, V lost 0 bases, and 7 bases had no gene match. The CDR3 protein is CASSLELAVLSSYNEQFF. The CDR3 DNA reads as TGTGCCAGCAGCTTAGAACTAGCGGTTCTCAGCTCCTACAATGAGCAGTTCTTC.

This clone was seen a single time. CDR3 nucleotides: TGCGCCAGCAGTCAACCGGGACAGGGGTTTCAGCCCCAGCATTTT. It is translated as CASSQPGQGFQPQHF. This rearrangement joins TRBV23-1 to TRBJ1-5, with 10 bases aligning to TRBD1. TRBV23-1 is classed as an ORF, of uncertain function. The CDR3 is 15 residues long. Losses at the gene ends were 2 bases for V and 6 bases for J; bases not matched to a gene: 4.

The chain recombines TRBV6-4 with TRBJ2-7, with 10 bases fitting TRBD2. The CDR3 extends over 14 amino acids. After removal of 5 bases from V and 0 bases from J, the junction contained 1 base not matched to a gene. The germline CDR1 and CDR2 sequences are MRHNA and SNTAGT. In DNA, the CDR3 is TGTGCCAGCAGTACTAGCGGGACCTCCTACGAGCAGTACTTC. This encodes CASSTSGTSYEQYF.

The genes are TRBV28 and TRBJ1-5; no clear D gene. This CDR3 spans 15 amino acids. Trimming removed 1 base at V and 3 bases at J, with 10 bases between. The germline gives CDR1 MDHEN, CDR2 SYDVKM. CDR3 sequence (DNA): TGTGCCAGCAGTTTATCCCCCAGAAACAATCAGCCCCAGCATTTT. As protein: CASSLSPRNNQPQHF.

The sample holds one count of this clone. One junction end does not reproduce the germline sequence, and a read error may be involved. The chain has TRBV7-9 and TRBJ2-5; TRBD2 matches at 10 bases. CDR3 length: 17 amino acids. Germline CDR1 SEHNR, CDR2 FQNEAQ (reference sequence). CDR3 sequence: CSSSLVVAGGLQETQYF. The CDR3 DNA follows: TGTTCCAGCAGCTTAGTCGTAGCGGGAGGACTACAAGAGACCCAGTACTTC.

The rearrangement joins TRBV27 to TRBJ2-1; tentatively, D is TRBD2 (6 bases). The germline V gene encodes CDR1 MNHEY and CDR2 SMNVEV (reference sequence). V lost 0 bases and J lost 8, with 11 bases in between. The CDR3 contains 14 residues. CDR3 nucleotides: TGTGCCAGCAGTTTATCTTCCAGGGAGGATGAGCAGTTCTTC. Its translation is CASSLSSREDEQFF.

Here the CDR3 reads CASSYREPGQGYEQYF. Here the CDR3 DNA reads TGTGCCAGCAGTTATCGGGAACCGGGACAGGGTTACGAGCAGTACTTC. V and J are TRBV6-5 and TRBJ2-7; TRBD1 agrees at 9 bases. Per germline, CDR1 MNHEY and CDR2 SVGAGI. The CDR3 consists of 16 residues. V trimming: 3 bases; J trimming: 4 bases; junction bases outside the gene matches: 10.

J is TRBJ1-4 and V is TRBV13, with D maybe TRBD1 (6 bases). The V end was cut by 5 bases, the J end by 4 bases, with 11 bases between. The CDR3 extends over 14 amino acids. Germline V CDR1 and CDR2: PRHDT, FYEKMQ (reference sequence). CDR3 DNA sequence: TGTGCCAGCAGCCTAAGGACAGTTAATGAAAAACTGTTTTTT. Protein product: CASSLRTVNEKLFF.

The rearrangement links TRBV5-1 to TRBJ1-3; weak D call: TRBD1 (6 bases). CDR1 is SGHRS, CDR2 YFSETQ, per germline. Trimming stripped 3 bases from V and 4 bases from J, with 14 bases between. The CDR3 contains 15 residues. CDR3 loop: CASSSTGLGGNTIYF. In DNA, the CDR3 is TGCGCCAGCAGCTCGACAGGACTGGGAGGAAACACCATATATTTT. Together with reference TRBV5-1 and TRBJ1-3, the CDR3 gives the full variable domain: KAGVTQTPRYLIKTRGQQVTLSCSPISGHRSVSWYQQTPGQGLQFLFEYFSETQRNKGNFPGRFSGRQFSNSRSEMNVSTLELGDSALYLCASSSTGLGGNTIYFGEGSWLTVV.

The sample holds a few counts of this clone. CDR3 DNA: TGTGCCAGCAGCTGGTGGGTCGACACGGACATTCAGTACTTC. Translated: CASSWWVDTDIQYF. The chain carries TRBV7-2 and TRBJ2-4; D call uncertain. V shed 4 bases and J shed 8 bases, with 15 bases lying between them. The CDR3 is made up of 14 amino acids. Germline V gene lookup returns CDR1 SGHTA and CDR2 FQGNSA.